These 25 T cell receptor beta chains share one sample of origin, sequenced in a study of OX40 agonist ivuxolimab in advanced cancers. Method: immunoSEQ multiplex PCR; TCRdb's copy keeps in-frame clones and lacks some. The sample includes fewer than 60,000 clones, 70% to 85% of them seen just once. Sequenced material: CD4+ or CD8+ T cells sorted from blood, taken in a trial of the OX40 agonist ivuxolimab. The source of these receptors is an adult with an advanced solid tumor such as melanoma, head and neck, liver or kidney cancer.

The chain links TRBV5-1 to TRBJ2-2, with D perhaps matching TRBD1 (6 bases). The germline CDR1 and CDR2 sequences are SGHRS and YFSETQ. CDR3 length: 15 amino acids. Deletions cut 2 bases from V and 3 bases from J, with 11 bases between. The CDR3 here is CASSLGGADTGELFF. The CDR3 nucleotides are TGCGCCAGCAGCTTAGGGGGAGCGGACACCGGGGAGCTGTTTTTT.

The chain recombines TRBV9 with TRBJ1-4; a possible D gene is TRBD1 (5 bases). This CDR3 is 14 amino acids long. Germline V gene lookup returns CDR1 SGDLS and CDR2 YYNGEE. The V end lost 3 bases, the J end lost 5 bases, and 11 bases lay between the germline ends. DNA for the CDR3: TGTGCCAGCAGCGCGACAGTCGCAAATGAAAAACTGTTTTTT. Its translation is CASSATVANEKLFF.

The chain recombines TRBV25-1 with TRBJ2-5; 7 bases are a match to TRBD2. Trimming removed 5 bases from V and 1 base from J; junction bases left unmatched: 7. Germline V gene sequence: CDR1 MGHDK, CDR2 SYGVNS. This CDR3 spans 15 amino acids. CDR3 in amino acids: CASSRLADLQETQYF. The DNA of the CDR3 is TGTGCCAGCAGTCGGCTAGCGGACCTCCAAGAGACCCAGTACTTC.

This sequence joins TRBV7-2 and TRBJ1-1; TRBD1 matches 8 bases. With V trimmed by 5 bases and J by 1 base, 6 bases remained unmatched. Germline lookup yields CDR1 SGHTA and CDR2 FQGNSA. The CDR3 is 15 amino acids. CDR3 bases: TGTGCCAGCAGCCGCGGACAGGGTGGGAACACTGAAGCTTTCTTT. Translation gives CASSRGQGGNTEAFF.

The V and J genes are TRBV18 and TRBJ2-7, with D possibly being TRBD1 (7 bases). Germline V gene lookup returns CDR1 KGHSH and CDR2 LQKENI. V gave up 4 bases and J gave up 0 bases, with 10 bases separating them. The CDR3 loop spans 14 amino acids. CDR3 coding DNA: TGTGCCAGCTCACGACAGGGAGGCTCCTACGAGCAGTACTTC. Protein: CASSRQGGSYEQYF.

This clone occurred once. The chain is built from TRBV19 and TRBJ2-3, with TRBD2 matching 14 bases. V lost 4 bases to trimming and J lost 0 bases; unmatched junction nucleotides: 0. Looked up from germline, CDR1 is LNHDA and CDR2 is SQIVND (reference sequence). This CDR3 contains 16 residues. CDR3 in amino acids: CASSRLAGGSTDTQYF. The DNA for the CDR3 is TGTGCCAGTAGTAGACTAGCGGGGGGGAGCACAGATACGCAGTATTTT.

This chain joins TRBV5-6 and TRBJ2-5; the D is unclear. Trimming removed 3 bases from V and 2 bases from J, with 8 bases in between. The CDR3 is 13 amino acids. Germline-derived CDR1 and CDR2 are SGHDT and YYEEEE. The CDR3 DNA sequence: TGTGCCAGCAGCTCTGGACGGCAAGAGACCCAGTACTTC. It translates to CASSSGRQETQYF.

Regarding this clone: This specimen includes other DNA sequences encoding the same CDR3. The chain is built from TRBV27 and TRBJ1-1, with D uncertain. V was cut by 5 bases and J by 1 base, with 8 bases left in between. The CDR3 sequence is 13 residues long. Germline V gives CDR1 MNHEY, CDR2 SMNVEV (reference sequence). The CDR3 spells CASSPRQNTEAFF. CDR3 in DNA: TGTGCCAGCAGTCCCAGACAGAACACTGAAGCTTTCTTT.

DNA of the CDR3: TGCGCCAGCAGCCAAGATCGTAGGCCAGAGACCCAGTACTTC. Amino acid sequence: CASSQDRRPETQYF. The chain combines TRBV4-3 with TRBJ2-5; D gene ambiguous. The CDR3 covers 14 residues. The V end was cut by 0 bases, the J end by 4 bases, with 9 bases between. Looked up from germline, CDR1 is LGHNA and CDR2 is YSLEER.

CDR3 residues: CASSFGALASEQFF. In DNA form, the CDR3 reads TGCGCCAGCAGCTTCGGGGCCTTAGCAAGTGAGCAGTTCTTC. V gene TRBV5-1 combines with J gene TRBJ2-1; possibly TRBD1 or TRBD2 for D (5 bases each). The CDR3 totals 14 residues. V was clipped by 2 bases and J by 9 bases, with 15 bases between them. The V gene's germline CDR1 is SGHRS and CDR2 YFSETQ.

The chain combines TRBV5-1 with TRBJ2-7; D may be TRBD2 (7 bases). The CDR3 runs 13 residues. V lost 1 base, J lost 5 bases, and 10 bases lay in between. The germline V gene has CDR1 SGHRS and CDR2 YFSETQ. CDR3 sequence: CASSLTGRDEQYF. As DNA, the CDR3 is TGCGCCAGCAGCTTGACAGGGAGGGACGAGCAGTACTTC.

The CDR3 nucleotides are TGTGCCAGTAGTATACAATGGGGGCACACCGGGGAGCTGTTTTTT. The encoded protein is CASSIQWGHTGELFF. The chain combines TRBV19 with TRBJ2-2; maybe TRBD1 (6 bases). CDR1 LNHDA and CDR2 SQIVND come from the germline V gene (reference sequence). The V end lost 2 bases, the J end lost 3 bases, and 10 bases lay between the germline ends. The CDR3 is 15 residues long.

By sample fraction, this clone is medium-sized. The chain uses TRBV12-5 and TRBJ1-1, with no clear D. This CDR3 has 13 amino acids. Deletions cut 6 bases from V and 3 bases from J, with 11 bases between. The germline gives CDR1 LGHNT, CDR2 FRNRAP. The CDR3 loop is CASGNPRDTEAFF. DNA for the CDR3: TGTGCTAGTGGAAACCCCCGGGACACTGAAGCTTTCTTT. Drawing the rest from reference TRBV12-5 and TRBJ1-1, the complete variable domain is DARVTQTPRHKVTEMGQEVTMRCQPILGHNTVFWYRQTMMQGLELLAYFRNRAPLDDSGMPKDRFSAEMPDATLATLKIQPSEPRDSAVYFCASGNPRDTEAFFGQGTRLTVV.

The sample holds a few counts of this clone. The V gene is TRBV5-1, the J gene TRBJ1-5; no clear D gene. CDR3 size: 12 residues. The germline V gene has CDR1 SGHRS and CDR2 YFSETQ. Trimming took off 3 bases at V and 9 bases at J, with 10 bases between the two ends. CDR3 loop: CASSSSRGPQHF. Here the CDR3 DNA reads TGCGCCAGCAGCTCTTCCCGAGGGCCCCAGCATTTT.

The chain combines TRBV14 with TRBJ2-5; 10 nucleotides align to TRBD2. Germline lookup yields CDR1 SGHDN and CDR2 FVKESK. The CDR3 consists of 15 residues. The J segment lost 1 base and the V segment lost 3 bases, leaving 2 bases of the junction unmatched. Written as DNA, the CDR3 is TGTGCCAGCAGCCATACTAGCGGGGCCCAAGAGACCCAGTACTTC. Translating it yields CASSHTSGAQETQYF.

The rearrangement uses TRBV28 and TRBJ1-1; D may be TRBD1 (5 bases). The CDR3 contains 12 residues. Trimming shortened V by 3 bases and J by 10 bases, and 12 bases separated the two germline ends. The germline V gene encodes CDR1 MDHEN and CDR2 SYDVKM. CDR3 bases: TGTGCCAGCAGTTTCGGGAGGGGAGCAGCTTTCTTT. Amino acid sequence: CASSFGRGAAFF.

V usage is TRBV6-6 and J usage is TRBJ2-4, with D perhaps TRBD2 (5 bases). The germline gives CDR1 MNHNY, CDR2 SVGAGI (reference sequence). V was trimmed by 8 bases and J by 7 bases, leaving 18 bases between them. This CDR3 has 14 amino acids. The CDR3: CASGGLTGSNIQYF. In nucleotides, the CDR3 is TGTGCCAGCGGAGGACTCACTGGGAGCAACATTCAGTACTTC.

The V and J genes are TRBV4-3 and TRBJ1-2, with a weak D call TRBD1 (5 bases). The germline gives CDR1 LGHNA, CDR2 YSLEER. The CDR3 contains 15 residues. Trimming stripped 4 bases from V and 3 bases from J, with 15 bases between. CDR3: CASSPEGRGYYGYTF. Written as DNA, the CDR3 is TGCGCCAGCAGCCCTGAAGGGAGGGGATACTATGGCTACACCTTC.

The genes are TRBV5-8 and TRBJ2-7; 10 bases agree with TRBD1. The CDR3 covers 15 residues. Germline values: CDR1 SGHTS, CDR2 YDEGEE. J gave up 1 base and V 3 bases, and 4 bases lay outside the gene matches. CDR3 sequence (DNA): TGTGCCAGCAGCTCGGACAGGGGGTGGTCCTACGAGCAGTACTTC. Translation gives CASSSDRGWSYEQYF.

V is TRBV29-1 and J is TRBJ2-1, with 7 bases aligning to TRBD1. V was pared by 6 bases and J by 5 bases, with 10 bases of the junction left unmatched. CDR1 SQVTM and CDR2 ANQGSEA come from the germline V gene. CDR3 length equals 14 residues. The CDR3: CSVTDRVGNNEQFF. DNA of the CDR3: TGCAGCGTCACTGACAGGGTAGGAAACAATGAGCAGTTCTTC.

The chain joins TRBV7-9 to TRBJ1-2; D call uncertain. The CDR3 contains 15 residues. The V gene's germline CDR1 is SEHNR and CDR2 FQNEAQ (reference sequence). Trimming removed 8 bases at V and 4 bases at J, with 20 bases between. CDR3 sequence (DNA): TGTGCCAGCGGAATTGAGATAAAGGCTGCCTATGGCTACACCTTC. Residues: CASGIEIKAAYGYTF.

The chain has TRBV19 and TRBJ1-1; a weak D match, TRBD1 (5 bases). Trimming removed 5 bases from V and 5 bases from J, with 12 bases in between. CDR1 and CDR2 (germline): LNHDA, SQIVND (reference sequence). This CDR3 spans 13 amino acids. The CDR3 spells CASSGQGGTEAFF. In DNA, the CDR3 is TGTGCCAGTAGTGGGCAGGGAGGGACTGAAGCTTTCTTT.

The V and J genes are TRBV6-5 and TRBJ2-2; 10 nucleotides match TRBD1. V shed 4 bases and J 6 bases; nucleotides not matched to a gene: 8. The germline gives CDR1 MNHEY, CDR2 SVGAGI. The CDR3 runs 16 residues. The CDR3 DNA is TGTGCCAGCAGTTTCGCCCCGGGACAGGGGTCCGGGGAGCTGTTTTTT. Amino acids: CASSFAPGQGSGELFF.

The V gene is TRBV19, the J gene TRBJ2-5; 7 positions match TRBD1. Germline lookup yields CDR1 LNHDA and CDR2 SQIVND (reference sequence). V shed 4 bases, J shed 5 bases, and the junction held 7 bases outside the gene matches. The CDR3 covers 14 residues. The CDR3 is CASSTRTGSETQYF. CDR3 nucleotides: TGTGCCAGTAGTACGAGGACAGGTTCCGAGACCCAGTACTTC.

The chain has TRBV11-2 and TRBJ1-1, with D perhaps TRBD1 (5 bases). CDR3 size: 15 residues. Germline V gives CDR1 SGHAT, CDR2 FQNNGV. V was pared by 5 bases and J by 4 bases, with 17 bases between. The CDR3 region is CASSLPTVGGTEAFF. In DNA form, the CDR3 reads TGTGCCAGCAGCCTTCCCACCGTCGGGGGCACTGAAGCTTTCTTT.